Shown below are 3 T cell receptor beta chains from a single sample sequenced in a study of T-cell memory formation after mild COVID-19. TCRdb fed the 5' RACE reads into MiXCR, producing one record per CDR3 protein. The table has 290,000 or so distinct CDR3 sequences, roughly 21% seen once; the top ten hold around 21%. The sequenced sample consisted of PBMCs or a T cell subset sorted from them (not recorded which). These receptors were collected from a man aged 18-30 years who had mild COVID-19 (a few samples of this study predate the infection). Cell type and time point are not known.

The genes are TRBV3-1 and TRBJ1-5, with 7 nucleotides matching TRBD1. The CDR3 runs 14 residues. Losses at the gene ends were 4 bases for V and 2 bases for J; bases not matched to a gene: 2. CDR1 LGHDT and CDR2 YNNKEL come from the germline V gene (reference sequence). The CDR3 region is CASSRGTGNQPQHF. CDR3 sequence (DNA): TGTGCCAGCAGCCGAGGGACAGGCAATCAGCCCCAGCATTTT.

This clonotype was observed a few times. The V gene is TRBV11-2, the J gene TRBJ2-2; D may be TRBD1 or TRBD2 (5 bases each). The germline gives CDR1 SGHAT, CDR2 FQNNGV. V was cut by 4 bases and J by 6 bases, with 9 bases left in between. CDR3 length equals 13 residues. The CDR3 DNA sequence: TGTGCCAGCAGCTCCCTGGGGGCCGGGGAGCTGTTTTTT. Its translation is CASSSLGAGELFF. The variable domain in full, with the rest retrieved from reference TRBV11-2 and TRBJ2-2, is EAGVAQSPRYKIIEKRQSVAFWCNPISGHATLYWYQQILGQGPKLLIQFQNNGVVDDSQLPKDRFSAERLKGVDSTLKIQPAKLEDSAVYLCASSSLGAGELFFGEGSRLTVL.

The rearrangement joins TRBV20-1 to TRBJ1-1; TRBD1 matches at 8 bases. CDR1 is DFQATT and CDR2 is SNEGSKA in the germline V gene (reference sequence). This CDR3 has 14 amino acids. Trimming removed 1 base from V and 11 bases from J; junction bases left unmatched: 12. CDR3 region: CSARAGKVTGGAFF. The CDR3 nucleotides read TGCAGTGCTAGAGCGGGAAAGGTTACAGGGGGGGCTTTCTTT.